One and the same sample provided the 11 T cell receptor beta chains below, sequenced in a study of beta chain features in type 1 diabetes. The study reverse transcribed the entire isolated RNA, so it sequenced expressed TCRB transcripts. Repertoires were generated with immunoSEQ multiplex PCR, while TCRdb's copy carries only in-frame clones and drops some. The sample lists some 270,000 clones, under 8.5% seen once, with roughly 0.94% in the top ten. The material sequenced was central memory CD4+ T cells from blood. These receptors were obtained from a woman aged 18-29 years in good health.

This clone occurred a few times. The chain links TRBV7-2 to TRBJ1-5; unclear D gene. Germline V gives CDR1 SGHTA, CDR2 FQGNSA. There are 19 residues in the CDR3. The germline V and J ends were trimmed by 1 base and 3 bases, with 22 bases remaining between them. CDR3 bases: TGTGCCAGCAGCTTAGGACGCGTCGGCCTGAGCGCGTACAATCAGCCCCAGCATTTT. This codes for CASSLGRVGLSAYNQPQHF.

About this clone: The junction departs from the called germline gene at one end, perhaps through a read error. The rearrangement uses TRBV7-7 and TRBJ2-2; D ambiguous. This CDR3 spans 14 amino acids. CDR1 is SSHAT and CDR2 is FNYEAQ in the germline V gene (reference sequence). The CDR3 nucleotides are TGTGCTAGCAGCTTAGACCCCGCCGGGGGGGAGCTGTTTTTT. As protein: CASSLDPAGGELFF.

This clone was observed a few times. The V call is TRBV29-1, the J call TRBJ2-2; no reliable D call. The germline CDR1 and CDR2 sequences are SQVTM and ANQGSEA. V dropped 6 bases and J dropped 1 base, with 6 bases sitting between them. The CDR3 spans 12 residues. This CDR3 is CSVAQNTGELFF. CDR3 bases: TGCAGCGTAGCCCAGAACACCGGGGAGCTGTTTTTT.

The rearrangement links TRBV5-1 to TRBJ2-6; D is unresolved. The germline gives CDR1 SGHRS, CDR2 YFSETQ. V lost 0 bases, J lost 2 bases, and 6 bases lay in between. This CDR3 has 15 residues. CDR3 amino acids: CASSLVAAGANVLTF. The DNA of the CDR3 is TGCGCCAGCAGCTTGGTGGCAGCTGGGGCCAACGTCCTGACTTTC.

The rearrangement links TRBV18 to TRBJ1-4, with a weak D call TRBD1 (5 bases). The CDR3 has 15 amino acids. Germline V CDR1 and CDR2: KGHSH, LQKENI. Trimming left V 6 bases short and J 7 bases short, with 18 bases between. CDR3 in amino acids: CASSPQGGYTEKLFF. The CDR3 region has the DNA TGTGCCAGCTCCCCCCAGGGAGGGTACACTGAAAAACTGTTTTTT.

This clone was counted only a few times. The DNA of the CDR3 is TGTGCCAGCAGCAGGCAGGGTGCAAACATTCAGTACTTC. Translation gives CASSRQGANIQYF. The V call is TRBV5-6, the J call TRBJ2-4; possibly TRBD1 for D (5 bases). Trimming stripped 4 bases from V and 6 bases from J, with 11 bases between. CDR3 size: 13 residues. Germline V gene data show CDR1 as SGHDT and CDR2 as YYEEEE.

The chain employs TRBV11-1 and TRBJ2-3; D is ambiguous. The length of the CDR3 is 15 residues. Between the trimmed V and J ends, which lost 2 bases and 1 base, there was a span of 10 bases. CDR1 SGHAT and CDR2 FQDESV come from the germline V gene (reference sequence). The CDR3 sequence is CASSLFRIGTDTQYF. In DNA, the CDR3 is TGTGCCAGCAGCTTATTCAGGATAGGCACAGATACGCAGTATTTT.

The chain combines TRBV2 with TRBJ2-7, with D perhaps TRBD1 (5 bases). The ends were cut back, 3 bases at V and 3 bases at J, with 12 bases in the middle. Germline CDR1 and CDR2: SNHLY and FYNNEI. The CDR3 spans 14 residues. Written as DNA, the CDR3 is TGTGCCAGCAGTGAGGGGCAAGGCTACTACGAGCAGTACTTC. The encoded protein is CASSEGQGYYEQYF.

The table lists this clone with a few counts. This rearrangement joins TRBV7-2 to TRBJ2-2; possibly TRBD1 for D (5 bases). The length of the CDR3 is 15 residues. Deletions cut 5 bases from V and 0 bases from J, with 10 bases between. Germline V CDR1 and CDR2: SGHTA, FQGNSA. CDR3: CASSRGLTNTGELFF. CDR3 DNA sequence: TGTGCCAGCAGCAGGGGCCTTACGAACACCGGGGAGCTGTTTTTT.

The V gene is TRBV15, the J gene TRBJ2-2; no clear D gene. V lost 0 bases and J 7 bases, leaving 9 bases between the germline ends. The CDR3 covers 14 residues. The germline gives CDR1 LNHNV, CDR2 YYDKDF (reference sequence). CDR3 sequence reads: CATSRDRQFGELFF. The CDR3 region has the DNA TGTGCCACCAGCAGAGATAGACAATTCGGGGAGCTGTTTTTT.

This clone was counted ten times or more. V usage is TRBV5-1 and J usage is TRBJ2-2; 7 nucleotides agree with TRBD1. The CDR3 extends over 19 amino acids. The V and J ends lost 4 bases and 0 bases, in that order; junction bases with no gene match: 15. Germline CDR1 is SGHRS and CDR2 is YFSETQ. Here the CDR3 DNA reads TGCGCCAGCAGCCTGCTGAGCAGGGGGAGATTAGCGAACACCGGGGAGCTGTTTTTT. Translated, it gives CASSLLSRGRLANTGELFF.